This T cell receptor beta chain was documented in a study of T cell responses to AZD1222 COVID-19 vaccine. Notes on the study in general: It was only 6 or 7 AZD1222 recipients who were seropositive at baseline. Donors were chiefly white British, with a greater number of females, and clonal diversity was perhaps underestimated.

Note on this clone: Its antigen is currently unknown.

With V trimmed by 3 bases and J by 7 bases, 6 bases remained unmatched. This CDR3 contains 15 residues. The germline V gene encodes CDR1 SEHNR and CDR2 FQNEAQ (reference sequence). The data were produced by immunoSEQ multiplex PCR, yet TCRdb's version contains in-frame clones alone and is incomplete. The sample holds 120,000 to 150,000 clones, roughly 90% seen once. This clonotype was sampled from an adult in good health. The sequencing here drew on peripheral blood, taken on day 0 of AZD1222 vaccination. The chain joins TRBV7-9 to TRBJ1-4; 9 bases align to TRBD1. This chain's CDR3 is CASSLDRGLIEKLFF. The DNA for the CDR3 is TGTGCCAGCAGCTTGGACAGGGGATTAATTGAAAAACTGTTTTTT.